This T cell receptor beta chain stems from a study of TIL therapy for anti-PD-1-resistant metastatic lung cancer. For the study at large: By whole-exome sequencing, median non-synonymous tumor mutation burden was over 1.2 mutations per megabase. General observations from the study: TIL clonotype persistence in blood showed no apparent association with response.

A word on this clone: Its specificity is not known.

The libraries were made with immunoSEQ v3. Profiled with immunoSEQ multiplex PCR; TCRdb holds only in-frame clones, not every one. The sample yields tens of thousands of clones, 65% to 80% seen once. Time point in this sample: pre-treatment sample, taken before nivolumab and TIL therapy. Adults with stage 4 NSCLC were enrolled in a phase I trial. Germline CDR1 and CDR2: SEHNR and FQNEAQ (reference sequence). The V gene end was trimmed by 5 bases and the J gene end by 6 bases; junction bases not matched to a gene: 7. The CDR3 consists of 14 residues. The sample was blood, taken at baseline. This clonotype was obtained from a man aged 65-85 years with non-small cell lung cancer. The rearrangement links TRBV7-9 to TRBJ1-2; 9 bases fit TRBD1. The CDR3 DNA sequence: TGTGCCAGCAGCATAAAACAGGGGGCGGATGGCTACACCTTC. Translation: CASSIKQGADGYTF.